This T cell receptor (beta chain) came from a study of shared clonotypes between healthy human individuals. Whole-study findings and limits: Compared with memory subsets, naive subsets generally had larger estimated richness. The represented genetic and exposure-history diversity was limited by the small number of donors. Unshared clonotypes carried lower generation probabilities than those common to all four donors.

Measured with immunoSEQ multiplex PCR; TCRdb has only the in-frame clones, and not every one. Here the sample spans 2,100,000 or so clones, roughly 95% being singletons. Germline CDR1 SGHTA, CDR2 FQGNSA. The CDR3 totals 15 residues. The V gene lost 1 base and the J gene lost 6 bases, with 16 bases spanning the gap. Naive CD4+ cells were CD45RA-selected; the remaining cells were memory. As for this clone: The target antigen is unknown.

The receptor comes from a man aged 18 to 29 in good health. V is TRBV7-2 and J is TRBJ2-7; TRBD1 might be the D (5 bases). The sequenced sample was naive CD4+ T cells sorted from blood. Subset of the sample: CD45RA+ positively selected. CDR3 protein: CASSLGSGIASEQYF. The CDR3 DNA sequence: TGTGCCAGCAGCTTAGGATCAGGGATTGCGAGCGAGCAGTACTTC.